The 14 T cell receptor beta chains given below trace back to one sample, sequenced in a study of siplizumab effects on memory and regulatory T cells. Clones were sequenced by immunoSEQ multiplex PCR, and TCRdb holds only the in-frame ones, with some missing. The repertoire consists of around 95,000 clones, with roughly 93% occurring once and the leading ten covering roughly 1.3%. Sequenced sample: non-Treg CD4+ T cells sorted from blood. Receptors originate from a human donor in good health.

This chain uses TRBV25-1 with TRBJ2-2, with 10 bases matching TRBD2. CDR1 MGHDK and CDR2 SYGVNS come from the germline V gene. The CDR3 covers 13 residues. V gave up 6 bases and J gave up 6 bases; unmatched junction bases: 1. CDR3 nucleotide sequence: TGTGCCAGCAGGACTAGCGGGTCCGGGGAGCTGTTTTTT. Its protein is CASRTSGSGELFF.

The DNA of the CDR3 is TGCGCCAGCAGCCAAGAAGTGCCCTATGGCTACACCTTC. Residues: CASSQEVPYGYTF. The rearrangement uses TRBV4-1 and TRBJ1-2, with D unclear. The length of the CDR3 is 13 residues. Trimming cost V 0 bases and J 4 bases, with 6 bases left between them. Germline V gives CDR1 MGHRA, CDR2 YSYEKL.

V and J are TRBV6-5 and TRBJ1-4; perhaps TRBD1 as D (5 bases). CDR3 length equals 13 residues. Trimming stripped 8 bases from V and 7 bases from J, with 14 bases between. Germline V gene sequence: CDR1 MNHEY, CDR2 SVGAGI. The CDR3 protein is CASAPGRGEKLFF. CDR3 nucleotides: TGTGCCAGCGCGCCGGGGCGCGGTGAAAAACTGTTTTTT.

V usage is TRBV11-2 and J usage is TRBJ2-1; 9 nucleotides match TRBD2. The CDR3 is 18 residues long. V dropped 3 bases and J dropped 9; count of bases not matched to a gene: 18. Germline V lookup: CDR1 SGHAT, CDR2 FQNNGV. The CDR3 spells CASSFLPGTSTGYSEQFF. As DNA, the CDR3 is TGTGCCAGCAGCTTCCTACCCGGGACTAGCACAGGCTATAGTGAGCAGTTCTTC.

V gene TRBV23-1 combines with J gene TRBJ2-7, with 11 positions matching TRBD1. TRBV23-1 is classed as an ORF, of uncertain function. J was trimmed by 4 bases and V by 2 bases; bases with no gene match: 28. The CDR3 has 23 amino acids. Written as DNA, the CDR3 is TGCGCCAGCAGTCAAAAAGGACAGGGGGCGTCTTTTCGTTGTAAGTTGTTGAGGTACGAGCAGTACTTC. This codes for CASSQKGQGASFRCKLLRYEQYF.

This rearrangement joins TRBV4-1 to TRBJ1-4; TRBD1 is a possible D gene (5 bases). The CDR3 is 14 amino acids. V lost 4 bases and J lost 4, with 10 bases in between. CDR1 and CDR2 from the germline V gene are MGHRA and YSYEKL. CDR3 nucleotide sequence: TGCGCCAGCAGCCGGTTTAGGGGTAATGAAAAACTGTTTTTT. This sequence encodes CASSRFRGNEKLFF.

V gene TRBV7-3 combines with J gene TRBJ2-6, with unresolved D. The CDR3 is 14 residues long. The germline V gene has CDR1 SGHTA and CDR2 FQGTGA. Deletions cut 4 bases from V and 0 bases from J, with 4 bases between. CDR3 DNA sequence: TGTGCCAGCAGCTCGAGCTCTGGGGCCAACGTCCTGACTTTC. Residues: CASSSSSGANVLTF.

The rearrangement joins TRBV25-1 to TRBJ2-7, with 13 positions matching TRBD2. This CDR3 comprises 18 residues. V shed 3 bases, J shed 3 bases, and the junction held 11 bases outside the gene matches. CDR1 and CDR2 from the germline V gene are MGHDK and SYGVNS. The CDR3 sequence: CASSETFGTSGKHYEQYF. CDR3 DNA sequence: TGTGCCAGCAGTGAGACTTTCGGGACTAGCGGGAAACACTACGAGCAGTACTTC.

This chain joins TRBV11-3 and TRBJ2-1; TRBD2 agrees at 14 bases. The J segment lost 6 bases and the V segment lost 0 bases, leaving 4 bases of the junction unmatched. CDR3 length: 17 amino acids. Germline V lookup: CDR1 SGHNT, CDR2 YENEEA. The CDR3 sequence is CASSLDPGLAGGNEQFF. The CDR3 nucleotides are TGTGCCAGCAGCTTAGACCCCGGACTAGCGGGGGGCAATGAGCAGTTCTTC. Full variable domain (rest looked up from reference TRBV11-3 and TRBJ2-1): EAGVVQSPRYKIIEKKQPVAFWCNPISGHNTLYWYLQNLGQGPELLIRYENEEAVDDSQLPKDRFSAERLKGVDSTLKIQPAELGDSAVYLCASSLDPGLAGGNEQFFGPGTRLTVL.

In this sample, this clone turned up a few times. The rearrangement joins TRBV13 to TRBJ1-1; D may be TRBD1 (5 bases). CDR3 length: 15 amino acids. V shed 5 bases and J shed 2 bases, with 15 bases lying between them. CDR1 is PRHDT and CDR2 is FYEKMQ in the germline V gene (reference sequence). For the CDR3, the DNA is TGTGCCAGCAGCACAACTCAGGGAGGTAACACTGAAGCTTTCTTT. This encodes CASSTTQGGNTEAFF.

The rearrangement links TRBV5-1 to TRBJ1-1; D unclear. The CDR3 loop spans 15 amino acids. CDR1 is SGHRS and CDR2 is YFSETQ in the germline V gene. V lost 8 bases, J lost 0 bases, and 17 bases lay in between. CDR3 amino acids: CASYSDGFMNTEAFF. Here the CDR3 DNA reads TGCGCCAGTTACAGTGATGGTTTCATGAACACTGAAGCTTTCTTT.

The V gene is TRBV19, the J gene TRBJ2-3; TRBD2 matches 7 bases. V dropped 3 bases and J dropped 6; count of bases not matched to a gene: 9. The CDR3 totals 15 residues. Germline CDR1 is LNHDA and CDR2 is SQIVND (reference sequence). The CDR3 is CASSIGLVSGDTQYF. The CDR3 DNA sequence: TGTGCCAGTAGTATCGGACTAGTTTCAGGGGATACGCAGTATTTT.

In DNA, the CDR3 is TGTGCCAGCAGCTCAGCGGAGACCCAGTACTTC. Amino acid sequence: CASSSAETQYF. The rearrangement uses TRBV11-2 and TRBJ2-5, with unresolved D. Germline V gene data show CDR1 as SGHAT and CDR2 as FQNNGV. This CDR3 spans 11 amino acids. Trimming shortened V by 4 bases and J by 5 bases, and 5 bases separated the two germline ends.

CDR3 amino acids: CASSYGHWQSYGYTF. In DNA, the CDR3 is TGTGCCAGCAGTTACGGACATTGGCAAAGCTATGGCTACACCTTC. The chain combines TRBV6-5 with TRBJ1-2, with D possibly TRBD1 on 5 matching bases. This CDR3 comprises 15 residues. V was trimmed by 2 bases and J by 4 bases, leaving 14 bases between them. Germline V CDR1 and CDR2: MNHEY, SVGAGI.